This T cell receptor (beta chain) was sequenced in a study of blood T cell repertoires in COVID-19. At the level of the study: COVID-19 samples from acute and convalescent phases originated in the United States, Italy and Spain.

Germline values: CDR1 SGHTA, CDR2 FQGNSA. This CDR3 has 15 amino acids. V was shortened by 0 bases and J by 8 bases, with 13 bases between the two germline ends. This clone was seen a handful of times. Using immunoSEQ multiplex PCR, the repertoire was profiled, and TCRdb retains in-frame clones only, with some absent. This table holds 95,000 to 150,000 clones, less than 85% found once. The receptor was derived from a human donor with acute or convalescent COVID-19. The donor label of this sample is uncertain. The sequencing input was peripheral blood. The chain uses TRBV7-2 and TRBJ2-2, with a weak D call TRBD2 (6 bases). The CDR3: CASSLALGGRGELFF. DNA of the CDR3: TGTGCCAGCAGCTTAGCATTGGGGGGACGGGGGGAGCTGTTTTTT.